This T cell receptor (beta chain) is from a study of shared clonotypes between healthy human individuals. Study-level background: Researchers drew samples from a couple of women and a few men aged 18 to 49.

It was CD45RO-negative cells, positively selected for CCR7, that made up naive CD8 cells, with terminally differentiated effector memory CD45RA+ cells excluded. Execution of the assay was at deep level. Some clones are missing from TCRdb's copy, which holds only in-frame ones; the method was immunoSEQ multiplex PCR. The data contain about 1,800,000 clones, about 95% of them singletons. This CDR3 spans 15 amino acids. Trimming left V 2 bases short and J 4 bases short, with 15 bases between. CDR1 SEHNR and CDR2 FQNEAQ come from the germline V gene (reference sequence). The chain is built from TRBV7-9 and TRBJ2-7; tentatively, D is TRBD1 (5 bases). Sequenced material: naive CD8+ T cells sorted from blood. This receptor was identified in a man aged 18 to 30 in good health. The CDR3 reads CASSLSEGARYEQYF. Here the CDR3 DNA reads TGTGCCAGCAGCTTATCTGAAGGGGCGAGGTACGAGCAGTACTTC.